This TCR beta chain derives from a study of blood T cell repertoires in COVID-19. Study-wide background: Acute-phase and convalescent COVID-19 samples originated in the United States, Italy and Spain. T cells, B-cell-depleted T cells, or PBMCs supplied cDNA or gDNA.

V was trimmed by 5 bases and J by 0 bases, leaving 7 bases between them. Germline V lookup: CDR1 LNHNV, CDR2 YYDKDF (reference sequence). CDR3 length: 14 residues. Per the study methods: Counts of nucleated cells, estimated from reference gene primer amplification, were obtained. TCRdb's copy holds only in-frame clones and misses some; the assay was immunoSEQ multiplex PCR. The DNA was the basis for D and trimming; V, J and clone size are from that table. The table has tens of thousands of clones, over 80% seen once. The sequencing sample was made of peripheral blood. The chain has TRBV15 and TRBJ1-4; unclear D gene. This TCR came from a middle-aged woman with acute or convalescent COVID-19. For the CDR3, the DNA is TGTGCCACCAGCGTGTCCACAACTAATGAAAAACTGTTTTTT. It translates to CATSVSTTNEKLFF.